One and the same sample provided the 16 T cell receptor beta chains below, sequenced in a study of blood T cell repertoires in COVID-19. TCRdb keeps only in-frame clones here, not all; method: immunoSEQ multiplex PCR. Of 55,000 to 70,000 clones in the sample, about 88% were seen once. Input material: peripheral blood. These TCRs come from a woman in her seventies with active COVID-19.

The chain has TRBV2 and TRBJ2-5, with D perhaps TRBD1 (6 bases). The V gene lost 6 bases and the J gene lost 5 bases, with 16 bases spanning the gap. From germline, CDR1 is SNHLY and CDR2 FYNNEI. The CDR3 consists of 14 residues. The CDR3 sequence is CASRLQGIRETQYF. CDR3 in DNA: TGTGCCAGCAGGTTGCAGGGGATCAGGGAGACCCAGTACTTC.

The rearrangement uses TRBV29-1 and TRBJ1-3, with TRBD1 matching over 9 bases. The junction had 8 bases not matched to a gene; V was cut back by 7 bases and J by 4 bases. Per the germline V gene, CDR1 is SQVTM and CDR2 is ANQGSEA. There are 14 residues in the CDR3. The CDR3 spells CSAKRTGDGNTIYF. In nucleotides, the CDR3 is TGCAGCGCCAAGAGGACAGGGGACGGAAACACCATATATTTT.

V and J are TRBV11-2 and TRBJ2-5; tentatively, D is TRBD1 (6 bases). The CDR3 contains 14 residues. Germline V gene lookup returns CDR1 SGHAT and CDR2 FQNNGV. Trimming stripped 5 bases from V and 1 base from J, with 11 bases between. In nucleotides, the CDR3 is TGTGCCAGCAGCCGCGACAGGACCCAAGAGACCCAGTACTTC. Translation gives CASSRDRTQETQYF. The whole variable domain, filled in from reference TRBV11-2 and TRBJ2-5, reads EAGVAQSPRYKIIEKRQSVAFWCNPISGHATLYWYQQILGQGPKLLIQFQNNGVVDDSQLPKDRFSAERLKGVDSTLKIQPAKLEDSAVYLCASSRDRTQETQYFGPGTRLLVL.

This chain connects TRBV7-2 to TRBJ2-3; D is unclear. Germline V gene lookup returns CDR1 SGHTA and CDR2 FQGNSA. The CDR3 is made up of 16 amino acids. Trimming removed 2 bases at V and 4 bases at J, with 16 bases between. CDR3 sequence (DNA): TGTGCCAGCAGCTTACATCCTAGGTCCCTGGCAGATACGCAGTATTTT. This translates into CASSLHPRSLADTQYF.

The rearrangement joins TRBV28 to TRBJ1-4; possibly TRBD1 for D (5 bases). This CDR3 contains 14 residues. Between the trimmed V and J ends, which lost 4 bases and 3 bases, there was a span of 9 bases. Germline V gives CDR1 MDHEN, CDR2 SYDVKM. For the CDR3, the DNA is TGTGCCAGCAGTTCGTTCAGGGCTAATGAAAAACTGTTTTTT. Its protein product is CASSSFRANEKLFF.

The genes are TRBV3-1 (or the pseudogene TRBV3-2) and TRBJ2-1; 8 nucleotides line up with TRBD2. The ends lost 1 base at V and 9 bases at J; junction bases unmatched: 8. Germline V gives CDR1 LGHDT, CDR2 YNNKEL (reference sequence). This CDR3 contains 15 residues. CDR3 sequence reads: CASSQGREAGGEQFF. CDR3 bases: TGTGCCAGCAGCCAAGGGCGGGAGGCGGGGGGTGAGCAGTTCTTC.

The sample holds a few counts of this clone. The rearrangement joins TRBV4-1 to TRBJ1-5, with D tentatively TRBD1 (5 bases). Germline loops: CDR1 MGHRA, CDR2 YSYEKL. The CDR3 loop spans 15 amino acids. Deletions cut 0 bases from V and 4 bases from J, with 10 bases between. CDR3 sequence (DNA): TGCGCCAGCAGCCAAGAGTGGGGGGAGAATCAGCCCCAGCATTTT. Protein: CASSQEWGENQPQHF.

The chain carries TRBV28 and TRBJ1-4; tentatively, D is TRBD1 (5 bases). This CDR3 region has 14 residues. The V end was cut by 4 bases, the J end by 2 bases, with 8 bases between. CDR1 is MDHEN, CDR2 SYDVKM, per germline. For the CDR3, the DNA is TGTGCCAGCAGTTCAGGGCTGACTAATGAAAAACTGTTTTTT. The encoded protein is CASSSGLTNEKLFF. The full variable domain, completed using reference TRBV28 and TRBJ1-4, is DVKVTQSSRYLVKRTGEKVFLECVQDMDHENMFWYRQDPGLGLRLIYFSYDVKMKEKGDIPEGYSVSREKKERFSLILESASTNQTSMYLCASSSGLTNEKLFFGSGTQLSVL.

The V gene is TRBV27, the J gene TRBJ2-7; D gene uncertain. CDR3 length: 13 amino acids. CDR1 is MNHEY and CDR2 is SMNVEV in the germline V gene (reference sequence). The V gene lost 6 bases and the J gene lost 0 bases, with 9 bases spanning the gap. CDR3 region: CASRLPNSYEQYF. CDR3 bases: TGTGCCAGCAGATTACCAAACTCCTACGAGCAGTACTTC.

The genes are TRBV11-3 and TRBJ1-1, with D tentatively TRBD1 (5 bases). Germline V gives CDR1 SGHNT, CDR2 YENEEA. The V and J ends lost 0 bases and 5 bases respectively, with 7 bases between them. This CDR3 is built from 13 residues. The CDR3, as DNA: TGTGCCAGCAGCTTAGATCCAGGGACTGAAGCTTTCTTT. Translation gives CASSLDPGTEAFF.

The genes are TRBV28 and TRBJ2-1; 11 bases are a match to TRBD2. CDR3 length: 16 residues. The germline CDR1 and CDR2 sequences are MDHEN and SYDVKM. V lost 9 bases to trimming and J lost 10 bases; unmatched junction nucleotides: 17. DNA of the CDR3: TGTGCCAGTGACCTAACCGGGACTAGCGGACTACAGGAGCAGTTCTTC. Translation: CASDLTGTSGLQEQFF. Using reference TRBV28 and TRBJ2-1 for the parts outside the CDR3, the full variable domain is DVKVTQSSRYLVKRTGEKVFLECVQDMDHENMFWYRQDPGLGLRLIYFSYDVKMKEKGDIPEGYSVSREKKERFSLILESASTNQTSMYLCASDLTGTSGLQEQFFGPGTRLTVL.

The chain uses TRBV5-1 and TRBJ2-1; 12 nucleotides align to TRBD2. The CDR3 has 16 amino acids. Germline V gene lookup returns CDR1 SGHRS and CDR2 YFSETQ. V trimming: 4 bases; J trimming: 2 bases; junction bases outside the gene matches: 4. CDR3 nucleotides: TGCGCCAGCAGCGCGACTAGCGGGAGTACCTACAATGAGCAGTTCTTC. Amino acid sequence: CASSATSGSTYNEQFF.

Written as DNA, the CDR3 is TGTGCCACCAGTGACGGGACTAGCGATGAGCAGTTCTTC. Protein sequence: CATSDGTSDEQFF. This chain uses TRBV24-1 with TRBJ2-1, with 10 bases aligning to TRBD2. Trimming removed 4 bases from V and 8 bases from J; junction bases left unmatched: 1. Germline loops: CDR1 KGHDR, CDR2 SFDVKD. The CDR3 sequence is 13 residues long.

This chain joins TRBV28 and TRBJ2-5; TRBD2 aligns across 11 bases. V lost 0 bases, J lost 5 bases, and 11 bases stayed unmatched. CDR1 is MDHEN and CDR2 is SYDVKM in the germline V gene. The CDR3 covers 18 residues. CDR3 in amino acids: CASSLWGGTSGVLETQYF. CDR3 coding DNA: TGTGCCAGCAGTTTATGGGGGGGGACTAGCGGTGTCTTGGAGACCCAGTACTTC.

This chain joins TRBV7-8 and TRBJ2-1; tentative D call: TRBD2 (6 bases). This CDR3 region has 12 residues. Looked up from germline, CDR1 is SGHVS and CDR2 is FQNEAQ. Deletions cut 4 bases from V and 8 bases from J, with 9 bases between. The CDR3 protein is CASSSGDDEQFF. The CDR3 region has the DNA TGTGCCAGCAGCTCGGGGGACGATGAGCAGTTCTTC.

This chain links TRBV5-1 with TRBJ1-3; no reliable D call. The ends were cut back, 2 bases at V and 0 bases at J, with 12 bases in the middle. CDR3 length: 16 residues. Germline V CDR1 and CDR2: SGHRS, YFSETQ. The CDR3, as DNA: TGCGCCAGCAGCTTTAATGATGTTAGCTCTGGAAACACCATATATTTT. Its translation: CASSFNDVSSGNTIYF.